This TCR beta chain was sequenced for a study of shared clonotypes between healthy human individuals (dated by TCRdb to 2018 to 2020). About the study as a whole: Three men and two women, aged 18 to 49 years, made up the cohort. To increase sequencing depth and limit assay-specific biases, TCR repertoire library preparation and sequencing were carried out by different laboratories using diverse techniques. For each donor, CD4 naive and CD4 memory were each given three plates, CD8 naive was given two plates, and CD8 memory was given one plate. Each donor's leukapheresis produced roughly between roughly 0.9 and 9 billion PBMCs. To estimate repertoire size and how much clonotypes are shared between individuals, the study performed deep sequencing of blood TCR repertoires from a few healthy adults.

The germline V gene (reference sequence) supplies CDR1 MNHEY and CDR2 SMNVEV. The junction carries 16 bases between V and J, which are trimmed by 5 bases and 1 base respectively. The CDR3 holds 16 amino acids from the cysteine to the phenylalanine. Only CDR3 DNA remains: 48 bases, in frame from the first base. Notes on this clone: The antigen it recognizes is unknown. Qualities for individual bases were not recorded, and no much larger clone is one base off.

Using the deep immunoSEQ assay, multiplex PCR amplified TCR CDR3 regions from genomic DNA. Extracted genomic DNA from each cell subset was spread evenly across all wells of several immunoSEQ 96-well plates, with each plate serving as a replicate. For sorted subsets, around 200 ng genomic DNA, equal to 30,000 or so T cell genomes, was loaded into each replicate PCR. Purified libraries were quantified with a Qubit 3.0 fluorometer, sized on a Bioanalyzer 2100, and re-quantified with the KAPA Library Quantification kit. Every immunoSEQ 96-well plate was sequenced on a dedicated single-read 150-cycle Illumina NextSeq 550 flow cell. The original methods were these. Because only junctional sequences without quality scores were contained in the immunoSEQ output, filtering matching that applied to full-length reads could not be performed. To assign V/J genes and CDR3, sequences were annotated using PyIR, a Python wrapper for IgBLAST v1.9, with IMGT germline references. Any read was removed if the V/J assignment was weak (E-value above 1e-6), the CDR3 was missing, or the read contained stop codons, out-of-frame junctions, or ambiguous translated residues. V3J clonotypes were defined as sequences sharing the same inferred V gene, J gene, and CDR3 amino acid sequence. Percentage overlap between repertoires was computed as shared unique clonotypes divided by the size of the smaller repertoire. Richness of each repertoire was evaluated using RTK rarefaction, the Chao1 estimator, and Recon v2.1 estimates of unobserved clonotypes. Generation probabilities were computed with OLGA for all TCRbeta clonotypes obtained by the gDNA method from several donors. In its TCRdb copy, this immuneACCESS table keeps in-frame sequences only and misses some clones. Where compared with another copy, unresolved V genes explain less than half of these, and the others have no known cause. The DNA was the basis for D and trimming; V, J and clone size are from that table. This sample holds more than 550,000 clones; under 95% were observed only once. The top ten constitute approximately 25% of the sample.

CD8 naive samples consisted of CD45RO-negative cells that were positively selected for CCR7, yielding a CD45RA+CCR7+ population without TemRA cells. The donors were healthy, HIV-negative adults with no recently reported acute infections or vaccinations. All donors were Caucasian adults living in Nashville, Tennessee, USA. Blood was obtained by leukapheresis, after which PBMCs were separated by Ficoll-Histopaque density gradient centrifugation and cryopreserved in liquid nitrogen vapor phase. Analytical flow cytometry was used to check the purity and quantity of each magnetically sorted T cell population. Genomic DNA was isolated from every sorted fraction and measured by UV absorbance on a Nanodrop 2000c. Broad study findings and their caveats: Incomplete sequencing was indicated by rarefaction of sorted-subset datasets, despite the large sequencing depth. Pairwise subsampling led to the expectation that sequencing depth would affect the degree of clonotype sharing among donors. The small number of donors limited the genetic and exposure-history diversity represented. Across a few donors, 4.5% to 6.5% of naive CD4, more than 3% of naive CD8, approximately 2.5% of memory CD4, and approximately 0.4% of memory CD8 clonotypes were shared. Sampling was restricted to blood, and TCR repertoires in tissue are likely to differ from TCR repertoires in blood. Naive subsets generally had larger estimated clonotype richness than memory subsets did. Higher generation probabilities were observed for clonotypes shared by all four sorted-subset donors than for non-shared clonotypes.

Sequencing was carried out using naive CD8+ T cells sorted from blood. The sample's cell subset or site label is to be understood as: CD45RA+CCR7+. The receptor chain draws on TRBV27 and TRBJ2-3, and the D gene may be TRBD1, 5 bases matching. This sequence was found in a man aged 25-45 years in good health. The CDR3 amino acid sequence is: CASSTLQGLRTDTQYF. The DNA sequence follows: TGTGCCAGCAGTACCCTCCAGGGCTTGCGCACAGATACGCAGTATTTT.